Listed here is a single T cell receptor (beta chain). The data derive from a study of OX40 agonist ivuxolimab in advanced cancers. Background on the study: Three patients responded partially, comprising one with hepatocellular carcinoma and two with cutaneous melanoma.

Clones were read by immunoSEQ multiplex PCR, and TCRdb kept only the in-frame ones, dropping some. This table holds around 60,000 clones, roughly 80% found once. This TCR derives from an adult with an advanced solid tumor such as melanoma, head and neck, liver or kidney cancer. The sample here was CD4+ or CD8+ T cells sorted from blood, taken in a trial of the OX40 agonist ivuxolimab.

The CDR3 here is CASSQGRSTDTQYF. CDR3 in DNA: TGCGCCAGCAGCCAGGGTCGGAGCACAGATACGCAGTATTTT. The chain couples TRBV4-1 to TRBJ2-3; D unclear. This CDR3 region has 14 residues. Trimming removed 3 bases from V and 0 bases from J, with 7 bases in between. The germline V gene encodes CDR1 MGHRA and CDR2 YSYEKL.